This T cell receptor beta chain derives from a study of T-cell reconstitution after alpha-beta-depleted transplantation in children. Germline-derived CDR1 and CDR2 are SGHRS and YFSETQ. Trimming cost V 0 bases and J 4 bases, with 13 bases left between them. This CDR3 spans 16 amino acids. Unique molecular identifiers were built into the TCRbeta library. TCRdb independently ran MiXCR on the PCR reads; one entry per CDR3 protein. The data contain around 400,000 distinct CDR3 sequences, approximately 11% of them singletons. The sequence came from a human donor who donated a stem cell graft to a child with acute myeloid leukemia. The source material was PBMCs from the stem cell graft donor, sampled from the stem cell graft. The V gene is TRBV5-1, the J gene TRBJ2-2, with a weak D call TRBD1 (5 bases). The CDR3 sequence is CASSLAQGSVTGELFF. CDR3 DNA: TGCGCCAGCAGCTTGGCCCAGGGTTCGGTCACCGGGGAGCTGTTTTTT.